Below are 5 T cell receptor beta chains sequenced from a single sample in a study of blood T cell repertoires in COVID-19. Libraries were prepared by immunoSEQ multiplex PCR; TCRdb keeps only in-frame clonotypes and omits some of them. The sample holds about 200,000 clones, 86% seen once. Sequencing was done on a sample of PBMCs or T cells enriched from blood (not recorded which). These receptors all stem from a man aged 35-49 years with acute COVID-19.

The genes are TRBV12-3 or TRBV12-4 and TRBJ1-1, with D unresolved. The germline V and J ends were trimmed by 2 bases and 14 bases, with 15 bases remaining between them. The CDR3 runs 12 residues. The CDR3 sequence: CASSLLSVALFF. The CDR3 nucleotides are TGTGCCAGCAGTTTATTAAGTGTAGCGCTATTCTTT.

J is TRBJ1-1 and V is TRBV5-1; a weak D match, TRBD1 (5 bases). This CDR3 is 14 amino acids long. Germline V gives CDR1 SGHRS, CDR2 YFSETQ. The germline V and J ends were trimmed by 3 bases and 0 bases, with 9 bases remaining between them. The DNA of the CDR3 is TGCGCCAGCAGCTCAGGGTTTCTGAACACTGAAGCTTTCTTT. As protein: CASSSGFLNTEAFF.

The chain employs TRBV7-3 and TRBJ2-1; 9 bases agree with TRBD2. The V and J ends lost 4 bases and 2 bases, in that order; junction bases with no gene match: 3. Germline loops: CDR1 SGHTA, CDR2 FQGTGA. This CDR3 has 15 amino acids. CDR3 residues: CASSSLAGTYNEQFF. CDR3 sequence (DNA): TGTGCCAGCAGCTCACTAGCGGGCACCTACAATGAGCAGTTCTTC.

Ten or more counts support this clone. CDR3: CASAPGGSYYEQYF. The CDR3 DNA sequence: TGTGCCAGCGCCCCCGGCGGGAGTTACTACGAGCAGTACTTC. The chain links TRBV28 to TRBJ2-7, with TRBD2 identical over 7 bases. The CDR3 has 14 residues. The germline V gene has CDR1 MDHEN and CDR2 SYDVKM. V lost 8 bases and J lost 3; bases outside the gene matches: 10.

This clone has only one observation. The CDR3 protein is CASGAGIGANVLTF. CDR3 DNA: TGTGCCAGCGGAGCAGGGATTGGGGCCAACGTCCTGACTTTC. The chain combines TRBV6-5 with TRBJ2-6; the D gene is possibly TRBD1 (5 bases). Germline CDR1 MNHEY, CDR2 SVGAGI. This CDR3 spans 14 amino acids. V was clipped by 8 bases and J by 3 bases, with 11 bases between them.